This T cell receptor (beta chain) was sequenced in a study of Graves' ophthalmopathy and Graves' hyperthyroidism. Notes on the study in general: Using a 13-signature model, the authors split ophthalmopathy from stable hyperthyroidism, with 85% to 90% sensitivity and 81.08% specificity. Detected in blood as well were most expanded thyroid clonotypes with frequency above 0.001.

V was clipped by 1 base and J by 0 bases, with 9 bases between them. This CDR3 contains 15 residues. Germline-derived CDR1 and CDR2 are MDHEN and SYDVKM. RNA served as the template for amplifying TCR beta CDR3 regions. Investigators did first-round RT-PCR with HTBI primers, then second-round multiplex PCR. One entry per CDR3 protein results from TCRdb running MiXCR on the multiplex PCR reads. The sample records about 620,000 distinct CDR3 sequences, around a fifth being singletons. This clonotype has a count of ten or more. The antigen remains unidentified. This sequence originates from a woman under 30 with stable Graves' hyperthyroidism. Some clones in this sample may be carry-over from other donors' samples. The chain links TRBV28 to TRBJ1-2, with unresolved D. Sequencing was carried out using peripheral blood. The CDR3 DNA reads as TGTGCCAGCAGTTTATTGGGTGCCTCTAACTATGGCTACACCTTC. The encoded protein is CASSLLGASNYGYTF.